This T cell receptor (beta chain) was found in a study of blood T cells in healthy people across ages. In regard to this clonotype: Its target is not known.

Study results and caveats: Per million T cells, the diversity of TCR beta decreased roughly linearly as age advanced.

The CDR3 consists of 15 residues. The germline V and J ends were trimmed by 0 bases and 3 bases, with 13 bases remaining between them. Germline V lookup: CDR1 SGHKS, CDR2 YYEKEE (reference sequence). PCR was performed a second time for roughly 7 to 12 cycles using a sample-barcoded 5' primer and a J-beta primer mix. TCRdb processed the 5' RACE reads anew with MiXCR; each CDR3 protein has one entry. The sample holds around 1,600,000 distinct CDR3 sequences; approximately 43% are singletons and the top ten take 4%. The receptor comes from a woman in her late teens or twenties in good health. The sample consisted of blood. This chain joins TRBV5-5 and TRBJ2-7; D ambiguous. DNA of the CDR3: TGTGCCAGCAGCTTGGAAGTGGATTCTCTCTACGAGCAGTACTTC. This sequence encodes CASSLEVDSLYEQYF. Full variable domain (rest looked up from reference TRBV5-5 and TRBJ2-7): DAGVTQSPTHLIKTRGQQVTLRCSPISGHKSVSWYQQVLGQGPQFIFQYYEKEERGRGNFPDRFSARQFPNYSSELNVNALLLGDSALYLCASSLEVDSLYEQYFGPGTRLTVT.